A single sample gave rise to the 3 T cell receptor beta chains below, sequenced in a study of cytomegalovirus exposure and HLA in healthy donors. The PCR contained 60 Vbeta and 13 Jbeta primers. Measured with immunoSEQ multiplex PCR; TCRdb has only the in-frame clones, and not every one. The sample has approximately 240,000 clones, around 80% seen once. The specimen was PBMCs. These TCRs come from a middle-aged woman in good health and CMV-seropositive.

V gene TRBV9 combines with J gene TRBJ1-1, with D tentatively TRBD1 (5 bases). In germline, CDR1 is SGDLS, CDR2 YYNGEE. The germline V and J ends were trimmed by 0 bases and 5 bases, with 11 bases remaining between them. The CDR3 is made up of 14 amino acids. CDR3 nucleotides: TGTGCCAGCAGCGTAGGCAGGGTGGGGACTGAAGCTTTCTTT. Its translation is CASSVGRVGTEAFF.

The chain carries TRBV7-9 and TRBJ2-7; 10 nucleotides line up with TRBD1. Germline trimming cut 5 bases from V and 1 base from J; bases unmatched to any gene: 5. CDR3 size: 15 residues. Germline CDR1 reads SEHNR; CDR2 reads FQNEAQ (reference sequence). The CDR3 reads CASSPGQGTSYEQYF. The CDR3 bases are TGTGCCAGCAGCCCGGGACAGGGGACTTCCTACGAGCAGTACTTC. The whole variable domain, filled in from reference TRBV7-9 and TRBJ2-7, reads DTGVSQNPRHKITKRGQNVTFRCDPISEHNRLYWYRQTLGQGPEFLTYFQNEAQLEKSRLLSDRFSAERPKGSFSTLEIQRTEQGDSAMYLCASSPGQGTSYEQYFGPGTRLTVT.

The chain is built from TRBV7-2 and TRBJ2-2; tentative D call: TRBD2 (6 bases). This CDR3 is 15 amino acids long. Germline V CDR1 and CDR2: SGHTA, FQGNSA. Trimming pared 5 bases from V and 6 bases from J, leaving 16 bases between. The CDR3 DNA reads as TGTGCCAGCAGCACCCGGACTACTATCCCCGGGGAGCTGTTTTTT. Protein sequence: CASSTRTTIPGELFF.